Listed below are T cell receptor beta chains from one sample, sequenced in a study of blood T cell repertoires in COVID-19. TCRdb's copy holds only in-frame clones and misses some; the assay was immunoSEQ multiplex PCR. Here the sample spans 85,000 to 95,000 clones, roughly 83% being singletons. The sequenced material came from peripheral blood. The receptors shown here come from a human donor in a cohort sampled during active COVID-19. Both conserved end residues are part of each CDR3. Each record gives: J gene, V gene, D gene, CDR3 length, clone size, CDR3 DNA, CDR3 protein. D genes are given only for firm matches. Size tells how often a clone was seen (once, few, many) or the class of an expanded clone, and some rows leave it out.

TRBJ2-3	TRBV4-2	TRBD2	19	NA	TGTGCCAGCAGCCAAGATTTGATTCGGACTAGCGGTATCACAGATACGCAGTATTTT	CASSQDLIRTSGITDTQYF
TRBJ1-6	TRBV19	NA	17	few	TGTGCCAGTAGTATAATAGGAGATAGCTCCTATAATTCACCCCTCCACTTT	CASSIIGDSSYNSPLHF
TRBJ1-6	TRBV6-5	TRBD1	15	NA	TGTGCCAGCAGTTTAAGGGACAGTACTAATTCACCCCTCCACTTT	CASSLRDSTNSPLHF
TRBJ2-1	TRBV6-6	NA	15	NA	TGTGCCAGCAGTACACGGGACTCCGGCTACAATGAGCAGTTCTTC	CASSTRDSGYNEQFF
TRBJ1-5	TRBV7-8	TRBD1	14	NA	TGTGCCAGCAGCTCGACAGGGAGAGATCAGCCCCAGCATTTT	CASSSTGRDQPQHF
TRBJ1-1	TRBV7-2	TRBD1	14	NA	TGTGCCAGCAGCTTTCGACAGGGTGGAACTGAAGCTTTCTTT	CASSFRQGGTEAFF
TRBJ1-1	TRBV7-9	TRBD1	13	NA	TGTGCCAGCAGCTTAGGAGGACAGGGGGGAGCTTTCTTT	CASSLGGQGGAFF
TRBJ2-2	TRBV9	TRBD2	16	NA	TGTGCCAGCAGCGCCTCTAGCGGGCCTTTAACCGGGGAGCTGTTTTTT	CASSASSGPLTGELFF
TRBJ2-1	TRBV9	NA	14	NA	TGTGCCAGCAGCGCCGGGACACTTGACAATGAGCAGTTCTTC	CASSAGTLDNEQFF
TRBJ2-5	TRBV6-5	NA	16	NA	TGTGCCAGCAGTTACTCTGGTGGGGGGAATGAAGAGACCCAGTACTTC	CASSYSGGGNEETQYF
TRBJ2-7	TRBV5-5	TRBD2	15	NA	TGTGCCAGCAGCTTTGGGACTAGGGGCACCTACGAGCAGTACTTC	CASSFGTRGTYEQYF
TRBJ1-1	TRBV30	TRBD1	15	NA	TGTGCCTGGATTTTCCCGGGACAGGGGGTCGCTGAAGCTTTCTTT	CAWIFPGQGVAEAFF
TRBJ1-1	TRBV5-1	NA	15	NA	TGCGCCAGCAGCCCCGGGGTGGGGAGGAATACTGAAGCTTTCTTT	CASSPGVGRNTEAFF
TRBJ2-3	TRBV5-1	NA	15	medium-sized	TGCGCCAGCCTTCGGGACTTTCGGAGCACAGATACGCAGTATTTT	CASLRDFRSTDTQYF
TRBJ2-7	TRBV18	NA	13	NA	TGTGCCAGCTCACCAGGACAGAGCTACGAGCAGTACTTC	CASSPGQSYEQYF
TRBJ2-1	TRBV2	NA	14	NA	TGTGCCAGCAGTGGGTCAGTATCCTACAATGAGCAGTTCTTC	CASSGSVSYNEQFF
TRBJ1-6	TRBV6-2/TRBV6-3	NA	12	NA	TGTGCCAGCAGCCAACAATATTCACCCCTCCACTTT	CASSQQYSPLHF
TRBJ1-3	TRBV19	NA	13	NA	TGTGCCAGTATGAGAGGTACTGGAAACACCATATATTTT	CASMRGTGNTIYF
TRBJ2-3	TRBV29-1	NA	15	NA	TGCAGCGTTGTGGGCCAAACCTACCGCACAGATACGCAGTATTTT	CSVVGQTYRTDTQYF
TRBJ1-2	TRBV19	TRBD1	15	NA	TGTGCCAGTAGTGCCGGGACAGATCAACCCTATGGCTACACCTTC	CASSAGTDQPYGYTF
TRBJ2-3	TRBV6-5	NA	14	NA	TGTGCCAGCAGTACGGTCCTGGGCCCAGATACGCAGTATTTT	CASSTVLGPDTQYF
TRBJ2-7	TRBV12-1	NA	11	few	TGTGCCAGCAGGTTTCAGGGGATCTGGTACTTC	CASRFQGIWYF